These 15 T cell receptor beta chains share one sample of origin, sequenced in a study of human thymus T cells. Resections obtained during corrective heart surgery supplied the thymus tissue. Method: immunoSEQ multiplex PCR; TCRdb's copy keeps in-frame clones and lacks some. The sample yields some 120,000 clones, around 96% seen once. Sample: thymus tissue. These receptors were obtained from a boy less than two years old with a congenital heart defect but otherwise immunologically healthy.

The chain has TRBV6-5 and TRBJ1-6; no firm D call. Germline values: CDR1 MNHEY, CDR2 SVGAGI. This CDR3 has 13 amino acids. V dropped 7 bases and J dropped 7 bases, with 11 bases sitting between them. The DNA of the CDR3 is TGTGCCAGCAACTCCGGGCCCAATTCACCCCTCCACTTT. This gives the protein CASNSGPNSPLHF.

V is TRBV6-5 and J is TRBJ2-4; possible D gene TRBD2, 6 bases. CDR1 is MNHEY and CDR2 is SVGAGI in the germline V gene. CDR3 size: 15 residues. V was clipped by 2 bases and J by 1 base, with 9 bases between them. The CDR3 region is CASSYRAGAKNIQYF. As DNA, the CDR3 is TGTGCCAGCAGTTACCGGGCGGGGGCCAAAAACATTCAGTACTTC.

The V and J genes are TRBV7-2 and TRBJ1-4; D remains ambiguous. Germline lookup yields CDR1 SGHTA and CDR2 FQGNSA. V shed 4 bases and J shed 11 bases, with 23 bases lying between them. CDR3 length: 16 residues. Here the CDR3 reads CASSSPLGTLPEKLFF. The CDR3 bases are TGTGCCAGCAGCTCCCCCCTCGGCACTCTCCCCGAGAAACTGTTTTTT.

V usage is TRBV4-1 and J usage is TRBJ1-5; D is uncertain. The length of the CDR3 is 15 residues. CDR1 and CDR2 from the germline V gene are MGHRA and YSYEKL. V dropped 0 bases and J dropped 3 bases, with 9 bases sitting between them. The CDR3, as DNA: TGCGCCAGCAGCCAAGATCCCGGACCCAATCAGCCCCAGCATTTT. Amino acids: CASSQDPGPNQPQHF.

The genes are TRBV6-1 and TRBJ1-5; D gene ambiguous. V was trimmed by 4 bases and J by 0 bases, leaving 10 bases between them. CDR3 length: 15 residues. Germline V gives CDR1 MNHNS, CDR2 SASEGT. Here the CDR3 reads CASSVRFNSNQPQHF. As DNA, the CDR3 is TGTGCCAGCAGTGTACGGTTTAATAGCAATCAGCCCCAGCATTTT.

V is TRBV28 and J is TRBJ2-7, with D tentatively TRBD1 (8 bases). The CDR3 sequence is 14 residues long. Trimming shortened V by 7 bases and J by 7 bases, and 20 bases separated the two germline ends. Germline CDR1 reads MDHEN; CDR2 reads SYDVKM. CDR3 amino acids: CASTREGQGGEQYF. Here the CDR3 DNA reads TGTGCCAGCACCCGCGAAGGACAGGGAGGGGAGCAGTACTTC.

This chain joins TRBV14 and TRBJ2-7; 9 bases line up with TRBD2. CDR3 size: 16 residues. Unmatched junction bases numbered 4, after V lost 1 base and J lost 0 bases. Germline-derived CDR1 and CDR2 are SGHDN and FVKESK. DNA for the CDR3: TGTGCCAGCAGCCAAGGCGGGAGGGTCCTCTCCTACGAGCAGTACTTC. Its protein is CASSQGGRVLSYEQYF.

The chain links TRBV7-3 to TRBJ2-3; TRBD2 agrees at 14 bases. Germline CDR1 SGHTA, CDR2 FQGTGA. After removal of 5 bases from V and 4 bases from J, the junction contained 5 bases not matched to a gene. This CDR3 spans 16 amino acids. CDR3 nucleotide sequence: TGTGCCAGCAGCAGAGGGACTAGCGGGGGCCCAGATACGCAGTATTTT. This codes for CASSRGTSGGPDTQYF.

The chain carries TRBV7-9 and TRBJ2-1; 7 nucleotides align to TRBD2. Germline values: CDR1 SEHNR, CDR2 FQNEAQ (reference sequence). This CDR3 has 17 amino acids. Unmatched junction bases numbered 10, after V lost 5 bases and J lost 0 bases. The CDR3 sequence: CASSLRSWDYSYNEQFF. CDR3 nucleotide sequence: TGTGCCAGCAGCCTAAGGTCCTGGGACTACTCCTACAATGAGCAGTTCTTC.

This rearrangement joins TRBV13 to TRBJ2-5; unclear D gene. Germline values: CDR1 PRHDT, CDR2 FYEKMQ (reference sequence). CDR3 length: 12 amino acids. V was cut by 8 bases and J by 1 base, with 8 bases left in between. CDR3 DNA: TGTGCCAGCGGTTATCTCCAAGAGACCCAGTACTTC. Translating it yields CASGYLQETQYF.

The genes are TRBV29-1 and TRBJ2-1, with a possible D match to TRBD1 (5 bases). CDR3 length equals 13 residues. The germline gives CDR1 SQVTM, CDR2 ANQGSEA. V lost 4 bases, J lost 6 bases, and 13 bases lay in between. In DNA, the CDR3 is TGCAGCGTTGGTCAGGGTTATGGCAATGAGCAGTTCTTC. Translating gives CSVGQGYGNEQFF.

The chain recombines TRBV6-5 with TRBJ2-5; 7 nucleotides match TRBD1. The CDR3 spans 15 residues. CDR1 and CDR2 (germline): MNHEY, SVGAGI. J was trimmed by 3 bases and V by 5 bases; bases with no gene match: 9. In nucleotides, the CDR3 is TGTGCCAGCAGTCCAAAACAGGGGTTGGAAGAGACCCAGTACTTC. Amino acid sequence: CASSPKQGLEETQYF.

This clone is a singleton in its sample. Written as DNA, the CDR3 is TGTGCCAGCAGCTTGAAACCTTGGGGGGGCAACTATGGCTACACCTTC. It encodes CASSLKPWGGNYGYTF. J is TRBJ1-2 and V is TRBV5-6; maybe TRBD1 (6 bases). The CDR3 extends over 16 amino acids. The germline CDR1 and CDR2 sequences are SGHDT and YYEEEE. The V end lost 1 base, the J end lost 2 bases, and 15 bases lay between the germline ends.

The V and J genes are TRBV15 and TRBJ2-3, with 7 bases fitting TRBD1. This CDR3 has 16 amino acids. The germline V gene has CDR1 LNHNV and CDR2 YYDKDF (reference sequence). V lost 5 bases and J lost 4; bases outside the gene matches: 12. The CDR3 loop reads CATSDRQGRYADTQYF. The CDR3 DNA is TGTGCCACCAGCGACCGACAGGGTCGGTACGCAGATACGCAGTATTTT.

The chain couples TRBV10-3 to TRBJ2-1; TRBD2 agrees at 8 bases. The CDR3 totals 18 residues. V trimming: 0 bases; J trimming: 0 bases; junction bases outside the gene matches: 7. The germline V gene has CDR1 ENHRY and CDR2 SYGVKD. The CDR3 coding sequence is TGTGCCATCAGTGAGTCTATGGCGGGGGGCAGCTCCTACAATGAGCAGTTCTTC. The encoded protein is CAISESMAGGSSYNEQFF.